This T cell receptor beta chain is drawn from a study of glioma-infiltrating T cells after dendritic cell vaccination. As for the study in general: Treatment, given 2003 to 2012, was autologous tumor lysate-pulsed dendritic cell vaccination. Dendritic cells derived from monocytes and pulsed with autologous tumor lysate formed the vaccine.

PBMC sampling occurred before vaccination, two weeks after the third dose, and at progression. TCRdb's copy holds only in-frame clones and misses some; the assay was immunoSEQ multiplex PCR. The table has fewer than 85,000 clones, around 86% seen once. Germline V CDR1 and CDR2: MGHDK, SYGVNS. J lost 8 bases, V lost 4 bases, and 12 bases had no gene match. The length of the CDR3 is 17 residues. The V and J genes are TRBV25-1 and TRBJ1-4, with 11 bases matching TRBD1. This sample comprised blood, obtained before dendritic cell vaccination. The TCR sequence derives from a human donor with glioblastoma. The CDR3 bases are TGTGCCAGCAGTGGCCGGGACAGGGGGTGGCGATGGGAAAAACTGTTTTTT. Translated, it gives CASSGRDRGWRWEKLFF.